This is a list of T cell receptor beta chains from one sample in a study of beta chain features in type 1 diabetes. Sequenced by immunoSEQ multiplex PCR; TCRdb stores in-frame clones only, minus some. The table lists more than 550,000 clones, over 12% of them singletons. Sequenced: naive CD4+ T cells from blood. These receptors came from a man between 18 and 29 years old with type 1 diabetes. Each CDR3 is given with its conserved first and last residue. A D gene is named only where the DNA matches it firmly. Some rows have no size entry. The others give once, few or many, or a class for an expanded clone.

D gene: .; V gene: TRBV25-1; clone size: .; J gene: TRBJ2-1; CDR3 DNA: TGTGCCAGCAGTGATGCTCCTACAGGGTTCGATGAGCAGTTCTTC; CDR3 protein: CASSDAPTGFDEQFF
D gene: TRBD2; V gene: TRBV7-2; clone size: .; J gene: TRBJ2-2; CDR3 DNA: TGTGCCAGCAGCTTCCCCTTCCGTATAGCGGGGGCAAACACCGGGGAGCTGTTTTTT; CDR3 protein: CASSFPFRIAGANTGELFF
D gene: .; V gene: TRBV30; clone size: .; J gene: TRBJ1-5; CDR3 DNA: TGTGCCTGGAGTTGGGGGGCAGCGAATCAGCCCCAGCATTTT; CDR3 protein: CAWSWGAANQPQHF
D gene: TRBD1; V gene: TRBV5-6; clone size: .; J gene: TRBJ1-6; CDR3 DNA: TGTGCCAGCAGCTTGGAAGGGACAGGGGGGACACCCCTCCACTTT; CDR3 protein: CASSLEGTGGTPLHF
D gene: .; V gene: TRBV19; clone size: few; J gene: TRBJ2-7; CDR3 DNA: TGTGCCAGTAGTATACAGGGATTCGGCTCCTACGAGCAGTACTTC; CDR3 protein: CASSIQGFGSYEQYF
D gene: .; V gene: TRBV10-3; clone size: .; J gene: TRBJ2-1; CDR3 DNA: TGTGCCATCAGGGAAGCCCGGGATAGCTCCTACAATGAGCAGTTCTTC; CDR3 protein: CAIREARDSSYNEQFF
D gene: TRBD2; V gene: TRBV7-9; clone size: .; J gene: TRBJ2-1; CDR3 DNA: TGTGCCAGCAGCCGACTAGCGGGAGGGCTGGGATCGTACAATGAGCAGTTCTTC; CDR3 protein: CASSRLAGGLGSYNEQFF
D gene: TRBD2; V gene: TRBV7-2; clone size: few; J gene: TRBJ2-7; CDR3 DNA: TGTGCCAGCAGCTCGACCAGAGTAGCGGGAACCTACGAGCAGTACTTC; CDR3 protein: CASSSTRVAGTYEQYF
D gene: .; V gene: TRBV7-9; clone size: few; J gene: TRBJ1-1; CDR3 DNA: TGTGCCAGCAGCTTAGCCCCCAGGGCCGGGAGAGCTTTCTTT; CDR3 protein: CASSLAPRAGRAFF
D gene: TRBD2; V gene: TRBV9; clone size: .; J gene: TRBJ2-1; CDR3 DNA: TGTGCCAGCAGCGTAGAGGATAAACTAGCGGGGACCAACTCCTACAATGAGCAGTTCTTC; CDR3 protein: CASSVEDKLAGTNSYNEQFF
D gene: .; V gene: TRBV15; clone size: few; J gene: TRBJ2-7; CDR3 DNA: TGTGCCACCAGCGGCGGTAACTACGAGCAGTACTTC; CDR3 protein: CATSGGNYEQYF
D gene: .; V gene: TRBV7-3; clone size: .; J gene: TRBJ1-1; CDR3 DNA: TGTGCCACCTCACGGCAGGGGAACACTGAAGCTTTCTTT; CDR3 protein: CATSRQGNTEAFF
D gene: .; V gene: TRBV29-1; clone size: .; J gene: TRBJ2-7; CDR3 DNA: TGCAGCTCGGCCCTCTGGGGATCCTACGAGCAGTACTTC; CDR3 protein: CSSALWGSYEQYF
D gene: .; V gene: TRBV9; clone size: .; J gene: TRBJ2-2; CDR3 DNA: TGTGCCAGCAGCGTTGATTACACCGGGGAGCTGTTTTTT; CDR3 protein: CASSVDYTGELFF
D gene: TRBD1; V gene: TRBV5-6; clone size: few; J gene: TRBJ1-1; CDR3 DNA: TGTGCCAGCAGCTTCAGGGGGCTGAACACTGAAGCTTTCTTT; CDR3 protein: CASSFRGLNTEAFF
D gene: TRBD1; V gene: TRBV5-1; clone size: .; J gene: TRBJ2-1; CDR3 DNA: TGCGCCAGCAGCTCCCGGGACAGAGTATACAATGAGCAGTTCTTC; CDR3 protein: CASSSRDRVYNEQFF
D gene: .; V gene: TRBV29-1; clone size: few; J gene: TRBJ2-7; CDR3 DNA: TGCAGCGTTGAGTCCCCGTCCTACGAGCAGTACTTC; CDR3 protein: CSVESPSYEQYF
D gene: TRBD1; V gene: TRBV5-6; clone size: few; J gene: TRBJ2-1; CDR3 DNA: TGTGCCAGCAGCTCAACCATACCCAAAACGGGACAGGGGTACAATGAGCAGTTCTTC; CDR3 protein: CASSSTIPKTGQGYNEQFF
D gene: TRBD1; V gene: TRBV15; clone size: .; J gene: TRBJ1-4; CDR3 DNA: TGTGCCACCAGCGGACAGGGGGCGGAAAAACTGTTTTTT; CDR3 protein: CATSGQGAEKLFF
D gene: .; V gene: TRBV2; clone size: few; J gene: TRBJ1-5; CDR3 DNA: TGTGCCAGCAGTGGGGGAGCAAATCAGCCCCAGCATTTT; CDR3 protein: CASSGGANQPQHF
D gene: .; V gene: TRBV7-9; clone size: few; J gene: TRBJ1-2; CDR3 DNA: TGTGCCAGCAGCTTAGAGATGTCAGGGTATGGCTACACCTTC; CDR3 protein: CASSLEMSGYGYTF
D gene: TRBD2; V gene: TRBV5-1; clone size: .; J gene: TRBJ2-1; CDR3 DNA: TGCGCCAGCAGCACCCGTTCGACTAGCGCAACTGGGGATGAGCAGTTCTTC; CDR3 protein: CASSTRSTSATGDEQFF
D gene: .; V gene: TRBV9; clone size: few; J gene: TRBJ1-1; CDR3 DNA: TGTGCCAGCAGCCGGACCGCTCCAGGGCGGGGGAACACTGAAGCTTTCTTT; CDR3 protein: CASSRTAPGRGNTEAFF
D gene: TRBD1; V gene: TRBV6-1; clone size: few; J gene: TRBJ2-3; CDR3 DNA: TGTGCCAGCAGTGTTTACCCGGGACAGGTGATCACAGATACGCAGTATTTT; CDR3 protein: CASSVYPGQVITDTQYF
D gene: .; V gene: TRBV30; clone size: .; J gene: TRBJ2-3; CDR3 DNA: TGTGCCTGGAGCCCTCGAGGTACGCAGTATTTT; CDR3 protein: CAWSPRGTQYF
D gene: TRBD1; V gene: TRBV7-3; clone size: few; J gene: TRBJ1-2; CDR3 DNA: TGTGCCAGCAGCCTCTCCGGGACAGGGGAGGGTAAGGGCTACACCTTC; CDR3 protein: CASSLSGTGEGKGYTF
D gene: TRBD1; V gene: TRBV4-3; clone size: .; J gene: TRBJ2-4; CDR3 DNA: TGCGCCAGCAGTCCCGGGACAGGATGGGTCATTCAGTACTTC; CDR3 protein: CASSPGTGWVIQYF
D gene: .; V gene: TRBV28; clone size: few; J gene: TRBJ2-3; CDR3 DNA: TGTGCCAGCAGTCCCCCTCAGGGTTATAGCACAGATACGCAGTATTTT; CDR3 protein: CASSPPQGYSTDTQYF
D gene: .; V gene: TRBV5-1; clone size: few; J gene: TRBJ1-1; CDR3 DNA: TGCGCCAGCAGCTTGGCCAGGGGAAAGGGCACTGAAGCTTTCTTT; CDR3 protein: CASSLARGKGTEAFF
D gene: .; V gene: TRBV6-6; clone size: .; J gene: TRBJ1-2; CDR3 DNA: TGTGCCAGCAGTTACCCTAGTGGGGAGTATGGCTACACCTTC; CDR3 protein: CASSYPSGEYGYTF
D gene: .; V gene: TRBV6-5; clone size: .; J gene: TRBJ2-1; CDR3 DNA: TGTGCCACCGGGCGGCGGGATGAGCAGTTCTTC; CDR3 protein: CATGRRDEQFF
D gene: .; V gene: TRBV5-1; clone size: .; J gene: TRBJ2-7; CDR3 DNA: TGCGCCAGCAGCTTGGAAGGGGCACCCTACGAGCAGTACTTC; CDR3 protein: CASSLEGAPYEQYF
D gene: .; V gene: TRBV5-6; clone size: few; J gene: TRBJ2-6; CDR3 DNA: TGTGCCAGCACCCCGGCGGTTAGATTGGGGGCCAACGTCCTGACTTTC; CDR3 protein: CASTPAVRLGANVLTF
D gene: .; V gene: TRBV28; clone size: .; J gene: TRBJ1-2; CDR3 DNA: TGTGCCAGCACCAGCCGGGGAGGGAACTATGGCTACACCTTC; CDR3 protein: CASTSRGGNYGYTF
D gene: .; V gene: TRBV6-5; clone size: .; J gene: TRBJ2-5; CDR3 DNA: TGTGCCAGCAGTCGGGGCCATCAAGAGACCCAGTACTTC; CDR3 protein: CASSRGHQETQYF
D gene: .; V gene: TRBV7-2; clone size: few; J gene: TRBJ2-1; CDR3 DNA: TGTGCCAGCAGCGCCCTCCACAATGAGCAGTTCTTC; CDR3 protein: CASSALHNEQFF
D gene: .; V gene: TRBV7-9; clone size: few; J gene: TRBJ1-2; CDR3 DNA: TGTGCCAGCAGCTTAGCGGGCGGAAGTTATGGCTACACCTTC; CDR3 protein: CASSLAGGSYGYTF